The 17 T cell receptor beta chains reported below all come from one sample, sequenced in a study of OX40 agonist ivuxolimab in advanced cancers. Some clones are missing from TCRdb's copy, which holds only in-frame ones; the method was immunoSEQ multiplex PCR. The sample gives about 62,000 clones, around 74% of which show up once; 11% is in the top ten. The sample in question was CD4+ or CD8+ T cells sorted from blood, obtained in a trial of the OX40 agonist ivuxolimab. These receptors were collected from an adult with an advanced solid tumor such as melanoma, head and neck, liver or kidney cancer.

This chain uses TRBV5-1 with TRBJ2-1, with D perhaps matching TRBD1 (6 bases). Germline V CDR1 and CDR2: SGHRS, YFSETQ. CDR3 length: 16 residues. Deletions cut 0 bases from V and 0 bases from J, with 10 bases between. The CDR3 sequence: CASSLARGNSYNEQFF. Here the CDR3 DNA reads TGCGCCAGCAGCTTGGCCAGGGGCAACTCCTACAATGAGCAGTTCTTC.

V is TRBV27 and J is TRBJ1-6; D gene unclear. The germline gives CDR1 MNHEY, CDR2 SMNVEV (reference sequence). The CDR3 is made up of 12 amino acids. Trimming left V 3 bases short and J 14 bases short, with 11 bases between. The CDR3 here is CASSFPRAALHF. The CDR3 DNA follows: TGTGCCAGCAGTTTTCCCCGAGCAGCCCTCCACTTT.

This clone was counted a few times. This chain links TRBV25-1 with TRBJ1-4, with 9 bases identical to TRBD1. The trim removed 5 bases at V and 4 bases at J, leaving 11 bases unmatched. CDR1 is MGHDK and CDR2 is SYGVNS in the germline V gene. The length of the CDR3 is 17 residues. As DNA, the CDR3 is TGTGCCAGCAGTCAATCTCAAGGGACAGGGTTTAATGAAAAACTGTTTTTT. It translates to CASSQSQGTGFNEKLFF.

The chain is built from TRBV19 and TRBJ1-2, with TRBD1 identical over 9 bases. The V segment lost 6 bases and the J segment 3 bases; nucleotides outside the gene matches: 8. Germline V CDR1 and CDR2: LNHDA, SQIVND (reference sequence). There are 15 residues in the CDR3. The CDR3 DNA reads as TGTGCCAGTAGATTGACAGGGGGTGTGGACTATGGCTACACCTTC. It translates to CASRLTGGVDYGYTF.

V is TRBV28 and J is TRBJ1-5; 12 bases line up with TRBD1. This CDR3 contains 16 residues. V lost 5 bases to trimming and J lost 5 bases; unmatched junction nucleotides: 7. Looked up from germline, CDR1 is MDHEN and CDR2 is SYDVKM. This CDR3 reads CASSPKGQGAYQPQHF. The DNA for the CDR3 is TGTGCCAGCAGTCCCAAGGGACAGGGGGCCTATCAGCCCCAGCATTTT.

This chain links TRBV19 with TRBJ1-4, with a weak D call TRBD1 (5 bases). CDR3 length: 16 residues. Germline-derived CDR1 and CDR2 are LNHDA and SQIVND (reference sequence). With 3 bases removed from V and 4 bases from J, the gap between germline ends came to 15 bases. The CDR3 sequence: CASSILADIYNEKLFF. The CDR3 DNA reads TGTGCCAGTAGTATTCTCGCGGACATCTATAATGAAAAACTGTTTTTT.

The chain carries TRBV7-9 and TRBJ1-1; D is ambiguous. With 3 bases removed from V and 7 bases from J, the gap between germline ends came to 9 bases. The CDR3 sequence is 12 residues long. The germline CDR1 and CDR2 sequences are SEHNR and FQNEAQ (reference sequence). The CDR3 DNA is TGTGCCAGCAGCTTCCCGACGGATGAAGCTTTCTTT. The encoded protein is CASSFPTDEAFF.

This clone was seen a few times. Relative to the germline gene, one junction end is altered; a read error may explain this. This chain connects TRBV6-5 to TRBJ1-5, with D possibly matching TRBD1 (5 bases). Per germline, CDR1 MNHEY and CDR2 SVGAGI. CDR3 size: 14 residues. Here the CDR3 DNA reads TGTGCCAGCAGTGACTCGACAGCGTATCAGCCCCAGCATTTT. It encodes CASSDSTAYQPQHF.

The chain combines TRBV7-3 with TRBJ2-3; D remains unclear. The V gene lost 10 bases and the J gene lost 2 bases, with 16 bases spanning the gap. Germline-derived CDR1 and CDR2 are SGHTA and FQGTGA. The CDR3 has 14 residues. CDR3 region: CAMPPLGPTDTQYF. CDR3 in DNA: TGTGCCATGCCACCCCTCGGGCCCACAGATACGCAGTATTTT.

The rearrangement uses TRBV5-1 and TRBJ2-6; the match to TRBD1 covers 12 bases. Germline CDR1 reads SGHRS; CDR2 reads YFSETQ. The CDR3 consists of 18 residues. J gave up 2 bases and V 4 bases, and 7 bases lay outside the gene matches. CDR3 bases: TGCGCCAGCAGCCCCGGGACAGGGGGCTCTGCTGGGGCCAACGTCCTGACTTTC. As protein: CASSPGTGGSAGANVLTF. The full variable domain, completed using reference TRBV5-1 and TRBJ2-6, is KAGVTQTPRYLIKTRGQQVTLSCSPISGHRSVSWYQQTPGQGLQFLFEYFSETQRNKGNFPGRFSGRQFSNSRSEMNVSTLELGDSALYLCASSPGTGGSAGANVLTFGAGSRLTVL.

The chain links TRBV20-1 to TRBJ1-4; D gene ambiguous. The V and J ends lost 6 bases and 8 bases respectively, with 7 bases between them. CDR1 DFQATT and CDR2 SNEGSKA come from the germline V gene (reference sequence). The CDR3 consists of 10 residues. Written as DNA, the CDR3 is TGCAGTGCCGAGGGAGAAAAACTGTTTTTT. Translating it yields CSAEGEKLFF.

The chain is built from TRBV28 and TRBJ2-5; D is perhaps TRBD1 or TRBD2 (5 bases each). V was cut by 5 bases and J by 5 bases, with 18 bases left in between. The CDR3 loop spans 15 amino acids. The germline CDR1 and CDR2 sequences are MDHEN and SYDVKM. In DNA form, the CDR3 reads TGTGCCAGCAGTCCCGGGACCCTGGGAAAGGAGACCCAGTACTTC. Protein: CASSPGTLGKETQYF. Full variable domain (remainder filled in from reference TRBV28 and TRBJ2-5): DVKVTQSSRYLVKRTGEKVFLECVQDMDHENMFWYRQDPGLGLRLIYFSYDVKMKEKGDIPEGYSVSREKKERFSLILESASTNQTSMYLCASSPGTLGKETQYFGPGTRLLVL.

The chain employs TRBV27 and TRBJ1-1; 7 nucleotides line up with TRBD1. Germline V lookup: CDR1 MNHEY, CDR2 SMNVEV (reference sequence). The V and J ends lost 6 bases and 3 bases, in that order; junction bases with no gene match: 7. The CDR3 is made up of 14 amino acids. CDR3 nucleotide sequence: TGTGCCAGCAGCAGCTCGGGACAGTACACTGAAGCTTTCTTT. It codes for CASSSSGQYTEAFF.

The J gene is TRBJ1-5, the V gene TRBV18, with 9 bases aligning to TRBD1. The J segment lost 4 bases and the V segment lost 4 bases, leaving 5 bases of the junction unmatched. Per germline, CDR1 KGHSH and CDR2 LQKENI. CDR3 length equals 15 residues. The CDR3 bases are TGTGCCAGCTCACAAGAGACAGGGGGTAATCAGCCCCAGCATTTT. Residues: CASSQETGGNQPQHF.

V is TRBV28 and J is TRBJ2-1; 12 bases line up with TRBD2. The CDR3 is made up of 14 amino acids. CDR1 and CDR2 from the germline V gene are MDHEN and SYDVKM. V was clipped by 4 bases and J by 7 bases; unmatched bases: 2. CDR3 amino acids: CASSSSGRANEQFF. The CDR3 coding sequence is TGTGCCAGCAGTTCTAGCGGGAGGGCGAATGAGCAGTTCTTC.

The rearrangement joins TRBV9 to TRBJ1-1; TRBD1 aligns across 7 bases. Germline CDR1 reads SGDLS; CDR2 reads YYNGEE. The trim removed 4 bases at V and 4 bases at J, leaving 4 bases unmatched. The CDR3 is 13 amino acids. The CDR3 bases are TGTGCCAGCAGCCCCTCAGGGGGCACTGAAGCTTTCTTT. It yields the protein CASSPSGGTEAFF.

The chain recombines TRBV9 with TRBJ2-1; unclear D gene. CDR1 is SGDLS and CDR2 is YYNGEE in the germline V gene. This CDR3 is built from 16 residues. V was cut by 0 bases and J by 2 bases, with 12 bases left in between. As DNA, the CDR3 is TGTGCCAGCAGCGTAGTCCGGTCTCCCCCCTACAATGAGCAGTTCTTC. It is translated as CASSVVRSPPYNEQFF.